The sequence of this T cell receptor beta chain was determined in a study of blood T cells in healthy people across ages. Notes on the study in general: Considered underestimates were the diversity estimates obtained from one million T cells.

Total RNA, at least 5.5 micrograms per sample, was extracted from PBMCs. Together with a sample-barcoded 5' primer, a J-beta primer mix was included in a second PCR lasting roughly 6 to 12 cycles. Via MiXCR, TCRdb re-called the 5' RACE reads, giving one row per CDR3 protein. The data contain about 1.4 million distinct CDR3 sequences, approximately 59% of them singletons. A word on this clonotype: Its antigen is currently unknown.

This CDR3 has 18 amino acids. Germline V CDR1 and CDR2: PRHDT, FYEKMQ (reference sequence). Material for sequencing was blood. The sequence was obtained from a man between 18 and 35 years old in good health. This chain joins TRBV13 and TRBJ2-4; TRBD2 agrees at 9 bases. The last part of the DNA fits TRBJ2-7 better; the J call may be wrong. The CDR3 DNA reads TGTGCCAGCAGCTGGCTTGGTAGCGGGGGCCTAACCGCCTACGAGCAGTACTTC. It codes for CASSWLGSGGLTAYEQYF.